This T cell receptor (beta chain) was recorded in a study of blood T cells in healthy people across ages. This clonotype was seen more than once but under ten times. Its antigen is not identified. Isolation recovered at least 7 million PBMCs from every sample. A second PCR, run for roughly 7 to 12 cycles, used a sample-barcoded 5' primer plus a J-beta primer mix. TCRdb reprocessed the 5' RACE reads via MiXCR and lists one record per CDR3 protein. The repertoire holds 700,000 to 850,000 distinct CDR3 sequences, roughly 53% seen once, with approximately 40% in the top ten. The germline V gene encodes CDR1 SGHAT and CDR2 FQNNGV. The trim removed 5 bases at V and 10 bases at J, leaving 24 bases unmatched. This CDR3 contains 19 residues. General observations from the study: In the absence of known donor CMV status, changes in expanded clonotypes were possibly confounded.

The V and J genes are TRBV11-2 and TRBJ1-1; 11 nucleotides align to TRBD1. The sequence was collected from a man aged 80 or over in good health. The sequencing sample was made of blood. CDR3 region: CASSVGWRTGGQVDWGAFF. The CDR3 region has the DNA TGTGCCAGCAGCGTAGGGTGGCGGACAGGGGGCCAGGTGGATTGGGGAGCTTTCTTT.